This paragraph covers one T cell receptor (beta chain) sequence. The sample comes from a study of blood T cell repertoires in COVID-19. For the study at large: The analysed material was cDNA or gDNA that came from T cells, B-cell-depleted T cells, or PBMCs.

Clinical histories supplied by participants themselves formed the basis of cohort assignment. The study counted Cohort 3 donors as recovered given two negative PCRs, clearance, or symptom resolution. The CDR3 contains 16 residues. Germline loops: CDR1 MDHEN, CDR2 SYDVKM. Trimming removed 6 bases from V and 2 bases from J, with 14 bases in between. Methods used by the authors: Scientists estimated how many nucleated cells there were by amplifying reference gene primers. TCRdb's copy holds only in-frame clones and misses some; the assay was immunoSEQ multiplex PCR. The V and J calls and clone size were taken over from that table, and D and trimming were inferred from the DNA. There are 360,000 or so clones in the sample; roughly nine tenths occur only once, and 1.7% lies in the top ten.

This sequence was found in a woman between 25 and 40 years old who had recovered from COVID-19. The V call is TRBV28, the J call TRBJ1-6; tentatively, D is TRBD1 (6 bases). Sequencing input: PBMCs or T cells enriched from blood (not recorded which). DNA of the CDR3: TGTGCCAGCAGACAACGGACAGTCGCCTATAATTCACCCCTCCACTTT. Its protein is CASRQRTVAYNSPLHF.